This T cell receptor beta chain stems from a study of immune heterogeneity within non-small cell lung tumors. The study's findings and limits: Local T-cell clonality correlated moderately but significantly with local tumor mutational burden (R around 0.33). Within each patient, tumor sites shared identical dominant CDR3 beta clonotypes and also held site-unique high-frequency clones. Individual patients' high-frequency T-cell receptor beta clonotypes were largely distinct from one another.

Bulk tumor gDNA, 550 to 750 ng per sample, served as the TCR template. Several biopsies per primary tumor were taken during surgery, spaced as far apart as possible. The patients were newly diagnosed with non-small cell lung cancer, had not been treated, and had curative surgery. Donor patients had newly diagnosed non-small cell lung cancer and were having surgery with curative intent. The CDR3 covers 15 residues. Germline CDR1 and CDR2: SNHLY and FYNNEI. V shed 1 base and J shed 0 bases, with 10 bases lying between them. TCR beta CDR3 regions came from multiplex PCR with 32 forward V and 13 reverse J primers. TCRdb used MiXCR to reprocess the multiplex PCR reads, holding one entry per CDR3 protein. The sample holds 9,500 to 12,000 distinct CDR3 sequences, around 21% seen once. This clonotype is deemed medium-sized. Its specificity is unknown.

This TCR was sampled from a man aged 60-69 years with non-small cell lung cancer. Material: lung tumor tissue. The rearrangement links TRBV2 to TRBJ2-7; D unclear. CDR3 sequence (DNA): TGTGCCAGCAGTGAAGGGGAATCGAGCTCCTACGAGCAGTACTTC. It specifies CASSEGESSSYEQYF.